This TCR beta chain was sequenced in a study of breast tumors, draining lymph nodes, adjacent tissues (dated by TCRdb to the mid-2010s). At the level of the whole study: TCR beta repertoires were compared across tumor, adjacent nontumor tissue and axillary lymph nodes obtained from breast cancer patients. The study was designed to assess the relationships and possible T-cell exchange between tumor, surrounding tissue and draining lymph node repertoires in human breast cancer. The investigation overall reported the following: Tumor T-cell repertoires showed less diversity than lymph node repertoires and more diversity than nontumor tissue repertoires, and tumor T-cell repertoires showed preferential V and J gene usage. The study presented the conclusion that tumor T cells originate in lymph nodes as consistent with a hypothesis, not as something directly demonstrated. The data were considered consistent with most tumor T cells being derived from the lymph node and subsequently expanding within tumor tissue. The similarity between tumor and nontumor tissue repertoires was significantly greater in luminal-like breast cancer than in basal-like breast cancer.

Lymph node samples came from the axillary draining lymph nodes of breast cancer patients. The instrument was an Illumina HiSeq 2000. TCR beta chain libraries were generated through multiplex PCR amplification. High-throughput sequencing was used to analyze the amplified TCR beta chain products. TCRdb redid the processing of the public reads, applying fastp at Q25 and MiXCR, and retained in-frame beta chains. For every CDR3 protein sequence, its rows merge into one entry that carries the most common genes and DNA. The table for this sample lists some 120,000 distinct CDR3 sequences; about 20% of them were counted only once. Approximately 3.5% of the sample belongs to the ten largest clones. Per the germline V gene, MNHEY is the CDR1 and SVGAGI is the CDR2. At the junction V is shortened by 5 bases and J by 6 bases, with 8 bases in between. The CDR3 measures 13 amino acids from cysteine to phenylalanine. Kept here is only the CDR3 DNA, which spans 39 bases and is read in frame from base 1.

This clonotype was recorded many times. This receptor's antigen is unknown. Within one base of it there is no much larger clone, and no base qualities were kept. The rearranged segments are TRBV6-5 and TRBJ1-6; the D segment could be TRBD1, given 5 matching bases. The material sequenced was axillary lymph node tissue. This TCR was recovered from a female donor with breast cancer. Some clones in this sample may be carry-over from other donors' samples. Read as DNA, the sequence is TGTGCCAGCAGTCACGACAGTAATTCACCCCTCCACTTT. This is translated as CASSHDSNSPLHF.